The 22 T cell receptor beta chains in this list originate from one sample, sequenced in a study of CD8 T cells in Susac syndrome. A quantity of about 0.5 to 1 ug RNA underwent reverse transcription using random hexamers. Using its own MiXCR run on the immunoSEQ multiplex PCR reads, TCRdb lists one record per CDR3 protein. This sample has fewer than 250,000 distinct CDR3 sequences, with 90% to 95% found just once. Input material: CD8+ T cells from PBMCs. The receptors originated from a human donor with multiple sclerosis.

This chain connects TRBV12-3 or TRBV12-4 to TRBJ1-5, with D possibly matching TRBD1 (6 bases). The V and J ends lost 5 bases and 7 bases respectively, with 21 bases between them. There are 16 residues in the CDR3. CDR3 DNA sequence: TGTGCCAGCAGTCCACAACAGGGCCCCAAGCGGCAGCCCCAGCATTTT. The encoded protein is CASSPQQGPKRQPQHF.

The rearrangement uses TRBV18 and TRBJ2-3, with 7 bases that match TRBD1. Trimming at V came to 5 bases and at J to 3 bases, leaving 11 bases not matched to a gene. The CDR3 consists of 16 residues. Germline V gene data show CDR1 as KGHSH and CDR2 as LQKENI. Here the CDR3 reads CASSTTGRLWTDTQYF. In nucleotides, the CDR3 is TGTGCCAGCTCAACGACAGGGAGATTGTGGACAGATACGCAGTATTTT.

In its sample, this clonotype was seen once. This chain joins TRBV7-3 and TRBJ2-5; no reliable D call. The germline CDR1 and CDR2 sequences are SGHTA and FQGTGA. The length of the CDR3 is 16 residues. Trimming shortened V by 1 base and J by 3 bases, and 15 bases separated the two germline ends. The CDR3 reads CASSLNSLNPKETQYF. The CDR3 DNA reads as TGTGCCAGCAGCTTAAATTCTCTAAACCCTAAAGAGACCCAGTACTTC.

The rearrangement joins TRBV11-2 to TRBJ2-5, with TRBD2 identical over 13 bases. The CDR3 sequence is 18 residues long. Germline V CDR1 and CDR2: SGHAT, FQNNGV. The J segment lost 2 bases and the V segment lost 1 base, leaving 7 bases of the junction unmatched. CDR3 DNA: TGTGCCAGCAGCTTAGCCCGACTAGCGGGGGGCCCGCAAGAGACCCAGTACTTC. Translating it yields CASSLARLAGGPQETQYF.

The V and J genes are TRBV10-3 and TRBJ1-5, with unresolved D. Germline V gene lookup returns CDR1 ENHRY and CDR2 SYGVKD. This CDR3 has 16 residues. The V end lost 7 bases, the J end lost 4 bases, and 20 bases lay between the germline ends. CDR3 sequence: CAIMTGPAGLNQPQHF. The DNA of the CDR3 is TGTGCCATCATGACCGGGCCGGCAGGCCTAAATCAGCCCCAGCATTTT.

The chain recombines TRBV30 with TRBJ1-4, with 9 bases identical to TRBD1. V lost 1 base to trimming and J lost 7 bases; unmatched junction nucleotides: 4. The CDR3 totals 14 residues. CDR1 is GTSNPN and CDR2 is SVGIG in the germline V gene (reference sequence). In nucleotides, the CDR3 is TGTGCCTGGAGTGCCCGGGACAGGGTTGAAAAACTGTTTTTT. It encodes CAWSARDRVEKLFF. Full variable domain (missing parts from reference TRBV30 and TRBJ1-4): SQTIHQWPATLVQPVGSPLSLECTVEGTSNPNLYWYRQAAGRGLQLLFYSVGIGQISSEVPQNLSASRPQDRQFILSSKKLLLSDSGFYLCAWSARDRVEKLFFGSGTQLSVL.

This chain links TRBV7-3 with TRBJ2-7, with a tentative D call TRBD2 (5 bases). V lost 4 bases and J 3 bases, leaving 19 bases between the germline ends. The CDR3 is 16 residues long. Germline V gene sequence: CDR1 SGHTA, CDR2 FQGTGA. The CDR3 DNA sequence: TGTGCCAGCAGCTCGCTTTACAGAGGGCGGTACTACGAGCAGTACTTC. Amino acid sequence: CASSSLYRGRYYEQYF.

The chain employs TRBV3-1 and TRBJ2-5; D tentatively fits TRBD1 or TRBD2 (5 bases each). Trimming removed 0 bases from V and 1 base from J, with 21 bases in between. Per germline, CDR1 LGHDT and CDR2 YNNKEL (reference sequence). The length of the CDR3 is 19 residues. The CDR3 bases are TGTGCCAGCAGCCAAGAAGGAGTCAAGGTCGCCGGGGCCCAAGAGACCCAGTACTTC. Translation: CASSQEGVKVAGAQETQYF.

This clonotype was picked up one time. CDR3: CASSLAGGRYTEAFF. CDR3 bases: TGTGCCAGCAGCTTAGCGGGGGGTCGGTACACTGAAGCTTTCTTT. V is TRBV7-9 and J is TRBJ1-1; tentative D call: TRBD1 (5 bases). The CDR3 is 15 residues long. V was shortened by 0 bases and J by 3 bases, with 11 bases between the two germline ends. Germline assignment: CDR1 SEHNR and CDR2 FQNEAQ (reference sequence).

The rearrangement links TRBV7-9 to TRBJ2-5, with D possibly being TRBD2 (5 bases). The CDR3 has 13 residues. Germline loops: CDR1 SEHNR, CDR2 FQNEAQ (reference sequence). V was pared by 4 bases and J by 6 bases, with 12 bases between. The CDR3 sequence is CASSSRGLKTQYF. The CDR3 DNA reads as TGTGCCAGCAGCTCTCGAGGGTTGAAGACCCAGTACTTC. Filled out from reference TRBV7-9 and TRBJ2-5, the complete variable domain reads DTGVSQNPRHKITKRGQNVTFRCDPISEHNRLYWYRQTLGQGPEFLTYFQNEAQLEKSRLLSDRFSAERPKGSFSTLEIQRTEQGDSAMYLCASSSRGLKTQYFGPGTRLLVL.

This clonotype has at least ten counts. Here the CDR3 DNA reads TGTGCCAGCAGTTTGGGACTAGCGGGATCTGAGCAGTTCTTC. It codes for CASSLGLAGSEQFF. V and J are TRBV27 and TRBJ2-1, with 13 bases identical to TRBD2. Germline V CDR1 and CDR2: MNHEY, SMNVEV (reference sequence). This CDR3 contains 14 residues. J was trimmed by 9 bases and V by 3 bases; bases with no gene match: 2.

Note on this clonotype: One end of the junction varies from germline; a read error may be responsible. V and J are TRBV30 and TRBJ2-7; possible D gene TRBD2, 5 bases. Per the germline V gene, CDR1 is GTSNPN and CDR2 is SVGIG (reference sequence). The length of the CDR3 is 12 residues. CDR3 sequence: CAWSVQGPPEDF. The CDR3 DNA sequence: TGTGCCTGGAGTGTACAAGGACCCCCGGAGGACTTC.

This clonotype was observed once. V gene TRBV5-4 combines with J gene TRBJ2-1, with 10 bases lining up with TRBD2. The CDR3 has 14 amino acids. The V gene end was trimmed by 2 bases and the J gene end by 8 bases; junction bases not matched to a gene: 4. CDR1 and CDR2 (germline): SGHNT, YYREEE (reference sequence). The CDR3: CASSLSGGADEQFF. CDR3 nucleotides: TGTGCCAGCAGCTTAAGCGGGGGGGCCGATGAGCAGTTCTTC.

The sample holds one count of this clonotype. CDR3 protein: CASNQQEETQYF. The CDR3 DNA is TGTGCCAGCAACCAACAGGAAGAGACCCAGTACTTC. This sequence joins TRBV11-2 and TRBJ2-5, with a weak D call TRBD1 (5 bases). The germline V gene has CDR1 SGHAT and CDR2 FQNNGV. Trimming removed 7 bases at V and 3 bases at J, with 9 bases between. This CDR3 is built from 12 residues.

This rearrangement joins TRBV3-1 to TRBJ2-5; D gene ambiguous. Trimming left V 0 bases short and J 3 bases short, with 8 bases between. Germline V CDR1 and CDR2: LGHDT, YNNKEL (reference sequence). The CDR3 loop spans 14 amino acids. CDR3 in DNA: TGTGCCAGCAGCCAAGATGGGCTAGAAGAGACCCAGTACTTC. Translation: CASSQDGLEETQYF.

The V and J genes are TRBV5-1 and TRBJ2-5; possibly TRBD1 or TRBD2 for D (5 bases each). Germline loops: CDR1 SGHRS, CDR2 YFSETQ. The CDR3 loop spans 15 amino acids. Trimming took 4 bases from V and 4 from J, leaving 17 bases between them. CDR3 sequence: CASSPGTALGETQYF. In DNA form, the CDR3 reads TGCGCCAGCAGCCCGGGGACGGCCCTCGGAGAGACCCAGTACTTC.

The chain couples TRBV12-3 or TRBV12-4 to TRBJ2-1; D call uncertain. The CDR3 covers 14 residues. V lost 3 bases and J lost 2, with 8 bases in between. Here the CDR3 DNA reads TGTGCCAGCAGTTTCCCCGGCCCCTACAATGAGCAGTTCTTC. It specifies CASSFPGPYNEQFF.

The V gene is TRBV6-2 or TRBV6-3, the J gene TRBJ1-1; D remains ambiguous. V lost 7 bases and J 0 bases, leaving 9 bases between the germline ends. Germline CDR1 MNHEY, CDR2 SVGEGT. This CDR3 spans 13 amino acids. The CDR3 region has the DNA TGTGCCAGCACCACAAAAATGAACACTGAAGCTTTCTTT. Translated, it gives CASTTKMNTEAFF.

The chain links TRBV20-1 to TRBJ2-1; possible D gene TRBD2, 6 bases. V gave up 3 bases and J gave up 2 bases, with 11 bases separating them. The CDR3 totals 14 residues. The germline CDR1 and CDR2 sequences are DFQATT and SNEGSKA (reference sequence). The CDR3 here is CSASSGATYNEQFF. The CDR3 region has the DNA TGCAGTGCTAGTAGCGGAGCGACCTACAATGAGCAGTTCTTC.

V is TRBV12-3 or TRBV12-4 and J is TRBJ1-4; 8 nucleotides match TRBD1. V was clipped by 5 bases and J by 0 bases; unmatched bases: 14. The CDR3 contains 19 residues. The CDR3 loop is CASSPTVTGDSATNEKLFF. The DNA for the CDR3 is TGTGCCAGCAGTCCAACGGTGACAGGGGATTCAGCAACTAATGAAAAACTGTTTTTT.

The CDR3 bases are TGTGCCAGTAGTCTTGGCGGGGGGGAAACTGAAGCTTTCTTT. It encodes CASSLGGGETEAFF. V gene TRBV19 combines with J gene TRBJ1-1; possibly TRBD1 for D (5 bases). The ends were cut back, 5 bases at V and 5 bases at J, with 15 bases in the middle. Germline V gene data show CDR1 as LNHDA and CDR2 as SQIVND (reference sequence). The CDR3 contains 14 residues.

In this sample, this clonotype turned up a few times. The genes are TRBV19 and TRBJ1-1, with TRBD1 identical over 8 bases. J lost 4 bases, V lost 5 bases, and 3 bases had no gene match. The CDR3 extends over 13 amino acids. Germline assignment: CDR1 LNHDA and CDR2 SQIVND (reference sequence). CDR3: CASSPQGATEAFF. CDR3 bases: TGTGCCAGTAGTCCTCAGGGGGCCACTGAAGCTTTCTTT. The full variable domain, completed using reference TRBV19 and TRBJ1-1, is DGGITQSPKYLFRKEGQNVTLSCEQNLNHDAMYWYRQDPGQGLRLIYYSQIVNDFQKGDIAEGYSVSREKKESFPLTVTSAQKNPTAFYLCASSPQGATEAFFGQGTRLTVV.